A selection of T cell receptor beta chains follows, all from one sample in a study of T-cell memory formation after mild COVID-19. MiXCR, applied by TCRdb to the 5' RACE reads, yields one record per CDR3 protein. Among roughly 340,000 distinct CDR3 sequences listed, 20% were seen once. Specimen: PBMCs or a T cell subset sorted from them (not recorded which). The source of these receptors is a man between 18 and 35 years old who had mild COVID-19 (a few samples of this study predate the infection). Cell type and time point are not known. Each CDR3 is given with its conserved first and last residue. Fields, in order: V gene, D gene, clone size, J gene, CDR3 protein, CDR3 DNA. The D gene is left open where the match is weak. The size entry is marked missing in some rows and otherwise reads once, few, many or a size class.

TRBV9	-	-	TRBJ1-3	CASSVAGENTIYF	TGTGCCAGCAGCGTAGCTGGGGAAAACACCATATATTTT
TRBV15	TRBD1	few	TRBJ1-4	CATSRGDRVEKLFF	TGTGCCACCAGCAGGGGGGACAGGGTTGAAAAACTGTTTTTT
TRBV4-1	-	few	TRBJ2-3	CASSRGLGLDTDTQYF	TGCGCCAGCAGCCGGGGACTGGGACTCGACACAGATACGCAGTATTTT
TRBV9	-	few	TRBJ2-7	CASSGGKTYEQYF	TGTGCCAGCAGCGGAGGAAAAACCTACGAGCAGTACTTC
TRBV6-2/TRBV6-3	-	-	TRBJ2-3	CASRGALRAQYF	TGTGCCAGCAGAGGGGCCTTGAGGGCGCAGTATTTT
TRBV7-2	-	few	TRBJ1-3	CASLPGRTAGNTIYF	TGTGCCAGCCTCCCCGGTCGGACTGCCGGAAACACCATATATTTT
TRBV4-2	TRBD2	few	TRBJ2-5	CASSLLGIAGQETQYF	TGTGCCAGCAGCCTACTTGGGATAGCGGGGCAAGAGACCCAGTACTTC
TRBV24-1	-	-	TRBJ2-2	CATGRGPGELFF	TGTGCCACCGGAAGGGGACCCGGGGAGCTGTTTTTT
TRBV7-9	-	-	TRBJ2-5	CASSSGGAGTQYF	TGTGCCAGCAGCTCTGGGGGGGCAGGGACCCAGTACTTC
TRBV7-3	-	-	TRBJ2-1	CASSPGWTYNEQFF	TGTGCCAGCAGCCCCGGGTGGACCTACAATGAGCAGTTCTTC
TRBV28	-	few	TRBJ1-4	CASSGSWTSGLGELFF	TGTGCCAGCAGTGGAAGTTGGACAAGTGGTTTGGGCGAACTGTTTTTT
TRBV29-1	-	many	TRBJ1-1	CSVTEINTEAFF	TGCAGCGTGACAGAAATCAACACTGAAGCTTTCTTT
TRBV6-6	TRBD1	-	TRBJ1-5	CASSWGQGRGQPQHF	TGTGCCAGCAGTTGGGGACAGGGAAGGGGTCAGCCCCAGCATTTT
TRBV7-9	TRBD1	-	TRBJ2-7	CASSTDRGSYEQYF	TGTGCCAGCAGCACTGACAGGGGTTCCTACGAGCAGTACTTC
TRBV30	-	many	TRBJ1-5	CAWSVSGLGQPQHF	TGTGCCTGGAGTGTCTCAGGGTTAGGTCAGCCCCAGCATTTT
TRBV20-1	-	few	TRBJ1-4	CSARPLTTNEKLFF	TGCAGTGCTAGACCCTTAACAACTAATGAAAAACTGTTTTTT
TRBV5-1	TRBD2	few	TRBJ2-5	CASSPIGGQETQYF	TGCGCCAGCAGCCCGATCGGGGGGCAAGAGACCCAGTACTTC
TRBV12-3/TRBV12-4	-	many	TRBJ1-6	CASTVGQQINSPLHF	TGTGCCAGCACCGTTGGACAGCAGATTAATTCACCCCTCCACTTT
TRBV5-1	TRBD2	few	TRBJ2-3	CASSTAGGASTDTQYF	TGCGCCAGCAGTACGGCGGGGGGGGCTAGCACAGATACGCAGTATTTT
TRBV2	TRBD1	few	TRBJ2-3	CANSRGRTDTQYF	TGTGCCAACTCCAGGGGGCGGACAGATACGCAGTATTTT
TRBV7-2	-	-	TRBJ1-2	CASSFDYTF	TGTGCCAGCAGCTTTGATTACACCTTC
TRBV2	TRBD1	-	TRBJ1-6	CAMLQGEKGSPLHF	TGTGCCATGCTACAGGGGGAGAAGGGTTCACCCCTCCACTTT
TRBV7-9	-	-	TRBJ1-2	CASSSGGHFGYTF	TGTGCCAGCAGCTCCGGGGGACATTTCGGCTACACCTTC
TRBV6-2/TRBV6-3	-	-	TRBJ1-2	CASSYVRLYGYTF	TGTGCCAGCAGTTACGTCCGACTCTATGGCTACACCTTC
TRBV7-9	-	few	TRBJ1-6	CASSLGTPFFSYNSPLHF	TGTGCCAGCAGCTTAGGGACACCTTTCTTCTCCTATAATTCACCCCTCCACTTT
TRBV5-1	TRBD1	few	TRBJ2-2	CASSYVDRGTGELFF	TGCGCCAGCAGTTACGTTGACAGGGGCACCGGGGAGCTGTTTTTT
TRBV15	TRBD1	few	TRBJ2-5	CATRRRGLQETQYF	TGTGCCACCAGGAGAAGGGGGCTTCAAGAGACCCAGTACTTC
TRBV7-3	-	few	TRBJ2-3	CASSSGISEYTDTQYF	TGTGCCAGCAGCTCGGGGATCTCCGAATACACAGATACGCAGTATTTT
TRBV29-1	-	few	TRBJ2-7	CSVVGYEQYF	TGCAGCGTTGTAGGTTACGAGCAGTACTTC
TRBV6-5	-	few	TRBJ2-1	CASSLRPYNEQFF	TGTGCCAGCAGTCTCAGGCCCTACAATGAGCAGTTCTTC
TRBV23-1	-	-	TRBJ2-2	CASSHQGAGELFF	TGCGCCAGCAGTCACCAAGGAGCCGGGGAGCTGTTTTTT
TRBV5-1	-	-	TRBJ1-6	CASSITSGNSPLHF	TGCGCCAGCAGCATAACTTCAGGGAATTCACCCCTCCACTTT
TRBV29-1	-	many	TRBJ2-3	CSGLRRDTQYF	TGCAGCGGGCTGCGTAGGGATACGCAGTATTTT
TRBV4-3	-	few	TRBJ1-1	CASSQVEGEMNTEAFF	TGCGCCAGCAGCCAAGTGGAGGGGGAGATGAACACTGAAGCTTTCTTT
TRBV7-2	TRBD1	few	TRBJ2-7	CASSRPGGRNEQYF	TGTGCCAGCAGCCGCCCAGGGGGTAGGAACGAGCAGTACTTC
TRBV27	-	few	TRBJ2-6	CASSFGRGAGANVLTF	TGTGCCAGCAGTTTTGGTAGGGGGGCTGGGGCCAACGTCCTGACTTTC
TRBV12-3/TRBV12-4	-	few	TRBJ2-5	CASSLRAQPQETQYF	TGTGCCAGCAGTTTACGGGCCCAGCCCCAAGAGACCCAGTACTTC
TRBV7-2	-	many	TRBJ1-1	CASSSDPALGTEAFF	TGTGCCAGCAGCTCCGATCCGGCCTTGGGCACTGAAGCTTTCTTT
TRBV9	TRBD1	few	TRBJ2-2	CASTGTGGAGELFF	TGTGCCAGCACCGGGACAGGGGGAGCCGGGGAGCTGTTTTTT
TRBV4-3	-	-	TRBJ2-3	CASSRQRSDTQYF	TGCGCCAGCAGTCGACAGCGGTCGGATACGCAGTATTTT
TRBV12-3/TRBV12-4	-	-	TRBJ2-2	CASSLAGGHSNTGELFF	TGTGCCAGCAGTTTAGCAGGAGGTCACTCGAACACCGGGGAGCTGTTTTTT
TRBV7-2	-	-	TRBJ2-7	CASSLNVGLPPEQYF	TGTGCCAGCAGCTTAAACGTCGGGCTTCCTCCCGAGCAGTACTTC
TRBV30	-	-	TRBJ1-5	CAWSPQTDQPQHF	TGTGCCTGGAGTCCCCAGACTGATCAGCCCCAGCATTTT
TRBV12-3/TRBV12-4	-	-	TRBJ2-7	CASRREQFSYEQYF	TGTGCCAGCAGACGGGAACAGTTCTCCTACGAGCAGTACTTC
TRBV6-5	TRBD1	-	TRBJ1-1	CASGTRTGLGAFF	TGTGCCAGCGGAACACGGACAGGGCTGGGTGCTTTCTTT
TRBV7-8	TRBD2	-	TRBJ2-3	CASSARLTSGLGDTQYF	TGTGCCAGCAGCGCCCGATTGACTAGCGGCCTAGGGGATACGCAGTATTTT
TRBV7-2	-	-	TRBJ1-1	CASSFHSDTEAFF	TGTGCCAGCAGCTTTCACTCGGACACTGAAGCTTTCTTT
TRBV4-3	TRBD2	-	TRBJ2-5	CASSQADSGFGETQYF	TGCGCCAGCAGCCAGGCTGATAGCGGGTTTGGGGAGACCCAGTACTTC
TRBV7-8	-	few	TRBJ2-5	CASRANLRVQETQYF	TGTGCCAGCAGGGCTAACTTGCGGGTACAAGAGACCCAGTACTTC
TRBV6-2/TRBV6-3	-	-	TRBJ2-1	CASSTGFGTGNEQFF	TGTGCCAGCAGCACGGGGTTCGGGACGGGTAATGAGCAGTTCTTC
TRBV5-1	TRBD2	few	TRBJ2-5	CASSSQRGDETQYF	TGCGCCAGCAGTTCACAGCGGGGGGACGAGACCCAGTACTTC
TRBV14	TRBD2	-	TRBJ2-5	CASSPGLATETQYF	TGTGCCAGCAGCCCCGGACTAGCCACGGAGACCCAGTACTTC
TRBV6-5	TRBD1	few	TRBJ1-6	CASSYFGTGDSPLHF	TGTGCCAGCAGTTACTTCGGGACAGGGGATTCACCCCTCCACTTT